The rows below give T cell receptor beta chains drawn from one sample of a study of T cells after yellow fever vaccination. Each CDR3 protein is one row after TCRdb ran MiXCR on the 5' RACE reads. Of hundreds of thousands of distinct CDR3 sequences listed, over 15% were seen once; the top ten hold 15% to 20%. The specimen comprised PBMCs, sampled before the yellow fever booster vaccination. The receptor set was obtained from a man aged 18 to 35 who received the YFV17D yellow fever vaccine. Each CDR3 is given with its conserved first and last residue. A D gene is named only where the DNA matches it firmly. Some rows have no size entry. The others give once, few or many, or a class for an expanded clone.

j_call d_call v_call clone_size cdr3_aa cdr3_nt
TRBJ1-1 TRBD1 TRBV29-1 NA CSVEGQGASGTEAFF TGCAGCGTTGAAGGACAGGGGGCATCAGGCACTGAAGCTTTCTTT
TRBJ2-4 NA TRBV15 NA CATSRGSGNIQYF TGTGCCACCAGCAGAGGAAGCGGAAACATTCAGTACTTC
TRBJ2-6 TRBD1 TRBV2 NA CASSGTGGAGANVLTF TGTGCCAGCAGTGGGACAGGGGGCGCTGGGGCCAACGTCCTGACTTTC
TRBJ2-3 NA TRBV6-2/TRBV6-3 NA CASSYVRDTQYF TGTGCCAGCAGCTACGTGAGAGATACGCAGTATTTT
TRBJ1-5 TRBD1 TRBV15 NA CATSRDRGPGQPQHF TGTGCCACCAGCAGAGACAGGGGGCCCGGGCAGCCCCAGCATTTT
TRBJ1-5 TRBD1 TRBV20-1 few CSAQIGTVSNQPQHF TGCAGTGCTCAAATAGGGACAGTTAGCAATCAGCCCCAGCATTTT
TRBJ2-7 NA TRBV4-1 few CASSQGWDYSYEQYF TGCGCCAGCAGCCAAGGTTGGGATTACTCCTACGAGCAGTACTTC
TRBJ2-3 TRBD2 TRBV11-2 NA CASSPGLAGSYTDTQYF TGTGCCAGCAGCCCTGGACTAGCGGGGTCTTACACAGATACGCAGTATTTT
TRBJ1-1 NA TRBV10-3 few CAIRRSDLNTEAFF TGTGCCATCAGGAGGAGTGATTTGAACACTGAAGCTTTCTTT
TRBJ2-3 TRBD1 TRBV7-6 few CASNFPPTGDVAGTQYF TGTGCCAGCAACTTCCCCCCGACAGGGGATGTCGCAGGTACGCAGTATTTT
TRBJ2-7 TRBD1 TRBV29-1 NA CSVEETGAYEQYF TGCAGCGTTGAAGAGACAGGGGCCTACGAGCAGTACTTC
TRBJ2-3 NA TRBV4-1 few CASSQVAASTDTQYF TGCGCCAGCAGCCAAGTAGCGGCTAGCACAGATACGCAGTATTTT
TRBJ2-3 TRBD1 TRBV10-3 few CAISLDRGTTDTQYF TGTGCCATCAGTTTGGACAGGGGTACCACAGATACGCAGTATTTT
TRBJ1-6 TRBD1 TRBV20-1 NA CSAQDRVGSPLHF TGCAGTGCACAAGACAGGGTTGGATCACCCCTCCACTTT
TRBJ2-4 NA TRBV12-3/TRBV12-4 NA CASSLSGENIQYF TGTGCCAGCAGTTTATCGGGCGAAAACATTCAGTACTTC
TRBJ1-1 NA TRBV20-1 NA CSANWALNTEAFF TGCAGTGCTAACTGGGCATTGAACACTGAAGCTTTCTTT
TRBJ1-1 NA TRBV7-9 NA CASSRAGEETEAFF TGTGCCAGCAGCCGCGCAGGGGAGGAAACTGAAGCTTTCTTT
TRBJ1-5 NA TRBV12-3/TRBV12-4 NA CASSFRARGNQPQHF TGTGCCAGCAGTTTTCGGGCCCGGGGCAATCAGCCCCAGCATTTT
TRBJ1-1 TRBD1 TRBV18 many CASSPGQDTEAFF TGTGCCAGCTCACCGGGACAGGACACTGAAGCTTTCTTT
TRBJ2-7 TRBD1 TRBV10-3 NA CAISDEDRTYEQYF TGTGCCATCAGTGATGAGGACAGGACCTACGAGCAGTACTTC
TRBJ2-2 TRBD2 TRBV4-3 few CASSQDLAGGPRTGELFF TGCGCCAGCAGCCAAGATCTTGCGGGGGGGCCGAGAACCGGGGAGCTGTTTTTT
TRBJ1-6 NA TRBV9 few CASSPGGSPLHF TGTGCCAGCAGCCCGGGTGGTTCACCCCTCCACTTT
TRBJ1-4 TRBD1 TRBV7-2 NA CASSLVGTANEKLFF TGTGCCAGCAGCTTAGTCGGGACAGCTAATGAAAAACTGTTTTTT
TRBJ2-7 NA TRBV20-1 NA CSATLATGYEQYF TGCAGTGCTACTCTTGCGACGGGGTACGAGCAGTACTTC
TRBJ2-3 TRBD2 TRBV4-2 NA CAPGVRRGGTDTQYF TGTGCCCCTGGGGTTCGGCGGGGGGGCACAGATACGCAGTATTTT
TRBJ1-1 NA TRBV12-3/TRBV12-4 NA CASSLWGWEAFF TGTGCCAGCAGTTTATGGGGTTGGGAGGCTTTCTTT
TRBJ1-2 NA TRBV7-2 NA CASSLMTAGYGYTF TGTGCCAGCAGCTTGATGACGGCCGGTTATGGCTACACCTTC
TRBJ2-3 NA TRBV4-1 NA CASSQARDHPSDTQYF TGCGCCAGCAGCCAGGCCCGGGACCACCCATCGGATACGCAGTATTTT
TRBJ2-1 TRBD1 TRBV5-1 NA CASSFLGTGLNEQFF TGCGCCAGCAGCTTTTTAGGGACAGGGCTCAATGAGCAGTTCTTC
TRBJ2-3 NA TRBV24-1 few CATSERKLRDGADTQYF TGTGCCACCAGTGAACGCAAACTCAGGGATGGCGCAGATACGCAGTATTTT
TRBJ2-5 NA TRBV28 NA CASSPQVGRETQYF TGTGCCAGCAGCCCCCAAGTGGGCAGGGAGACCCAGTACTTC
TRBJ2-2 NA TRBV2 NA CASSEVILGANTGELFF TGTGCCAGCAGTGAAGTGATTTTGGGGGCGAACACCGGGGAGCTGTTTTTT
TRBJ2-5 NA TRBV27 NA CASSLSASQETQYF TGTGCCAGCAGTTTATCGGCCAGCCAAGAGACCCAGTACTTC
TRBJ1-5 NA TRBV5-5 few CASSLIVGGGRFGQPQHF TGTGCCAGCAGCTTAATAGTGGGAGGGGGGCGCTTCGGTCAGCCCCAGCATTTT
TRBJ1-5 NA TRBV6-6 many CASTPRAGDQPQHF TGTGCCAGCACCCCGAGGGCAGGAGATCAGCCCCAGCATTTT
TRBJ1-1 TRBD1 TRBV5-1 NA CASSSGQGAPEAFF TGCGCCAGCAGCTCCGGACAGGGGGCTCCTGAAGCTTTCTTT
TRBJ2-1 NA TRBV12-3/TRBV12-4 NA CASSAVPLNEQFF TGTGCCAGCTCCGCCGTTCCCCTCAATGAGCAGTTCTTC
TRBJ2-7 NA TRBV6-5 few CASSSQGIYEQYF TGTGCCAGCAGTTCTCAGGGCATCTACGAGCAGTACTTC
TRBJ1-2 NA TRBV5-1 few CASSGEDDYGYTF TGCGCCAGCAGCGGGGAGGACGACTATGGCTACACCTTC
TRBJ2-7 NA TRBV20-1 few CSARDRGFDEQYF TGCAGTGCTAGAGATCGAGGGTTCGACGAGCAGTACTTC
TRBJ2-5 NA TRBV29-1 many CSVATPWETQYF TGCAGCGTGGCCACCCCCTGGGAGACCCAGTACTTC
TRBJ2-7 NA TRBV21-1 NA CASSKEDRAYEQYF TGTGCCAGCAGCAAAGAGGACAGGGCCTACGAGCAGTACTTC
TRBJ2-3 NA TRBV5-1 many CASSLVPGDTQYF TGCGCCAGCAGCTTGGTCCCCGGAGATACGCAGTATTTT